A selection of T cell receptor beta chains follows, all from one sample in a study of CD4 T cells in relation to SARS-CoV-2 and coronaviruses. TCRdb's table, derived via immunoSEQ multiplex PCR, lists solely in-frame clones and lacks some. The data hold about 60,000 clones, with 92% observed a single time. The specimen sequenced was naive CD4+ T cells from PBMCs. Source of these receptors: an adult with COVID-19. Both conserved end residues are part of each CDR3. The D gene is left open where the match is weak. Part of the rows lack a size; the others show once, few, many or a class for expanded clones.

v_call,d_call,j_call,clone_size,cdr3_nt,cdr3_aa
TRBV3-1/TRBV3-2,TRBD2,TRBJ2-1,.,TGTGCCAGCAGCCAAGAAGTAGCGGGGGGGGGTGAGCAGTTCTTC,CASSQEVAGGGEQFF
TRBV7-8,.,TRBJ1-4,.,TGTGCCAGCAGCTTAGCGCTTGAGGGAAAACTGTTTTTT,CASSLALEGKLFF
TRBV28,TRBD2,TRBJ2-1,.,TGTGCCAGCAGCTTGACAGGGTTCGCTAGCGGGAGGGTGTCCTACAATGAGCAGTTCTTC,CASSLTGFASGRVSYNEQFF
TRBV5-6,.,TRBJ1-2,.,TGTGCCAGCAGCTTGGCGAAAAACTATGGCTACACCTTC,CASSLAKNYGYTF
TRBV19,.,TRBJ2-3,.,TGTGCCAGTAGTATATTAGGAGATACGCAGTATTTT,CASSILGDTQYF
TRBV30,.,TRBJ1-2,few,TGTGCCTGGAGTGTAAGCGGATTTGACTATGGCTACACCTTC,CAWSVSGFDYGYTF
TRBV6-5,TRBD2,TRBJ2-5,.,TGTGCCAGCAGTCTAGCGGGAGGGTTGGAAGAGACCCAGTACTTC,CASSLAGGLEETQYF
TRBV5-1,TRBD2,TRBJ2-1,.,TGCGCCAGCAGCTTGGTAGCGGGCAAATTAAACAATGAGCAGTTCTTC,CASSLVAGKLNNEQFF
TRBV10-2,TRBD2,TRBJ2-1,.,TGCGCCAGCAGTGAACTAGCGGACAATGAGCAGTTCTTC,CASSELADNEQFF
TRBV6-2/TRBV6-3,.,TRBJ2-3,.,TGTGCCAGCAGTACCCAGGGGCCCGATACGCAGTATTTT,CASSTQGPDTQYF
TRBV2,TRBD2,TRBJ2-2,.,TGTGCCAGCAGGGTGGGACTAGCGGGAGGAGACGGGGAGCTGTTTTTT,CASRVGLAGGDGELFF
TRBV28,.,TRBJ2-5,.,TGTGCCAGCAGTTTAGGAGGGCGAGAAGGGACCCAGTACTTC,CASSLGGREGTQYF
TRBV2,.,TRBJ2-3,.,TGTGCCAGCAGTGACTCAACAGATACGCAGTATTTT,CASSDSTDTQYF
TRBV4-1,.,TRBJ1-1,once,TGCGCCAGCAGCCAAGTGTTAAGGGGGACTGAAGCTTTCTTT,CASSQVLRGTEAFF
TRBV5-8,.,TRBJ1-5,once,TGTGCCAGCAGCTTGTCCCCTAGCAATCAGCCCCAGCATTTT,CASSLSPSNQPQHF
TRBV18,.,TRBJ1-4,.,TGTGCCAGCTCACAGGGGGTGGACAGCCGGAATGAAAAACTGTTTTTT,CASSQGVDSRNEKLFF
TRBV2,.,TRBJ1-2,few,TGTGCCAGCAGTGGATTCGGAGGGGCGAACTATGGCTACACCTTC,CASSGFGGANYGYTF
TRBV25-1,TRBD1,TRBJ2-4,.,TGTGCCAGCAGTGAATCCCGAGGACAGGGGTTTGACATTCAGTACTTC,CASSESRGQGFDIQYF
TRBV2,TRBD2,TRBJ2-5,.,TGTGCCAGCATTTCACAGCGGGGCTCGGGTGAGACCCAGTACTTC,CASISQRGSGETQYF
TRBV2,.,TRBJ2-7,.,TGTGCCAGCAGTGGAGGAGTCGAGCAGTACTTC,CASSGGVEQYF
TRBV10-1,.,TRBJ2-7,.,TGCGCCAGCAGTCGCTTTGAGGGATCCTACGAGCAGTACTTC,CASSRFEGSYEQYF
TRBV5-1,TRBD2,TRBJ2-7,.,TGCGCCAGCAGCTTGGATTTAAGCGGGAGGTACGAGCAGTACTTC,CASSLDLSGRYEQYF
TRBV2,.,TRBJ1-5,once,TGTGCCAGCAGCCACCGGGTGGTCACCGGGGGCAATCAGCCCCAGCATTTT,CASSHRVVTGGNQPQHF
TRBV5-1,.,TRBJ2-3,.,TGCGCCAGCACTTGGGCAGAGACAGATACGCAGTATTTT,CASTWAETDTQYF
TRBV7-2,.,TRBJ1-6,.,TGTGCCAGCAGCTTAGCGCTGAGGAGCTCCTATAATTCACCCCTCCACTTT,CASSLALRSSYNSPLHF
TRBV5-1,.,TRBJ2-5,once,TGCGCCAGCAGCTTCCGCGGACAAGAGACCCAGTACTTC,CASSFRGQETQYF
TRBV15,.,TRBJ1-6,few,TGTGCCACCAGCTCGCGAGATTCACCCCTCCACTTT,CATSSRDSPLHF
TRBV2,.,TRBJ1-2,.,TGTGCCAGCAGTGATGAGGCAGGCCGTGGGTATGGCTACACCTTC,CASSDEAGRGYGYTF
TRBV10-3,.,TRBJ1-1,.,TGTGCCATCAGGGCAACAGGGCTGGACACTGAAGCTTTCTTT,CAIRATGLDTEAFF
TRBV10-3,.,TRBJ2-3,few,TGTGCCATCAGTGGACAGAACACAGATACGCAGTATTTT,CAISGQNTDTQYF
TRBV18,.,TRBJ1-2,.,TGTGCCAGCTTACCGTCCAGGGACCTATATGGCTACACCTTC,CASLPSRDLYGYTF
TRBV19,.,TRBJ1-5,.,TGTGCCAGTAGTGGGGGGATTTATAGCAATCAGCCCCAGCATTTT,CASSGGIYSNQPQHF
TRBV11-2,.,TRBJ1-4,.,TGTGCCAGCAGCGGGGACCTTAATGAAAAACTGTTTTTT,CASSGDLNEKLFF
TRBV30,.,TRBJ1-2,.,TGTGCCTGGAGGGAGGGAGGGGTTGTGTATGGCTACACCTTC,CAWREGGVVYGYTF
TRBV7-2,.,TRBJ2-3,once,TGTGCCAGCAGCGCAGCCGGAGATACGCAGTATTTT,CASSAAGDTQYF
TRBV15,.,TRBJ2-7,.,TGTGCCACCAGCAGAGAAGGGGGCGAGCAGTACTTC,CATSREGGEQYF
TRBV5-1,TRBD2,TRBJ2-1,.,TGCGCCAGCAGCAGGGACGGGGGAGGGCCCTACAATGAGCAGTTCTTC,CASSRDGGGPYNEQFF
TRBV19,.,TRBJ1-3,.,TGTGCCAGTATTTCGGATGCCGGCTCTGGAAACACCATATATTTT,CASISDAGSGNTIYF
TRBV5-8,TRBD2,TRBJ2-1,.,TGTGCCAGCAGTGCTAGGCTAGCGGGAGTTATTAGGAATGAGCAGTTCTTC,CASSARLAGVIRNEQFF
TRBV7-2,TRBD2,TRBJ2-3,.,TGTGCCAGCAGACCGGGGGGGGGCACAGATACGCAGTATTTT,CASRPGGGTDTQYF
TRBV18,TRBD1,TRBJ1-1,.,TGTGCCAGCTCACCACGGACAGGGACGATGAACACTGAAGCTTTCTTT,CASSPRTGTMNTEAFF
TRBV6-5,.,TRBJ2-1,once,TGTGCCAGCAGTTCCTGGACTACCAATGAGCAGTTCTTC,CASSSWTTNEQFF
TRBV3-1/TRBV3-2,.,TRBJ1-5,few,TGTGCCAGCAGCCAAGTAAGTACCAATCAGCCCCAGCATTTT,CASSQVSTNQPQHF
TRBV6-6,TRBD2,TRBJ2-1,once,TGTGCCAGCATCTTACGCGCGGGAGTGAGGGGCGATGAGCAGTTCTTC,CASILRAGVRGDEQFF
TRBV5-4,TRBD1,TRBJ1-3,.,TGTGCCAGCAGCTTCGGGGACAGCGGAAACACCATATATTTT,CASSFGDSGNTIYF
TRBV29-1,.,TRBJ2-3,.,TGCAGCATCAAGTCCACAGATACGCAGTATTTT,CSIKSTDTQYF
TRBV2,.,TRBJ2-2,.,TGTGCCAGCAGTGCAGAGGCGGTCGGGGAGCTGTTTTTT,CASSAEAVGELFF
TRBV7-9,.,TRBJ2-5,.,TGTGCCAGCAGCTTAGGCGGGGGCGCGGAGACCCAGTACTTC,CASSLGGGAETQYF
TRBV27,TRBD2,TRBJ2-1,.,TGTGCCAGCAGTCCTAGACAACCGGGACTAGCGGGATATGGCGCCTACAATGAGCAGTTCTTC,CASSPRQPGLAGYGAYNEQFF
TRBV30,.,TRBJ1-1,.,TGTGCCTGGATACCGGCAGGGACGAACACTGAAGCTTTCTTT,CAWIPAGTNTEAFF
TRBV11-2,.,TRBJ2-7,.,TGTGCCAGCAGCAGGTACGAATTCTACGAGCAGTACTTC,CASSRYEFYEQYF
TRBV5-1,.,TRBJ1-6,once,TGCGCCAGCAGTTCCCGGGACTCCTATAATTCACCCCTCCACTTT,CASSSRDSYNSPLHF
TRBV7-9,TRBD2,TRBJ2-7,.,TGTGCCAGCAGTCGGGGGACTAGCGGGAACGAGCAGTACTTC,CASSRGTSGNEQYF
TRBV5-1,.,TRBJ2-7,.,TGCGCCAGCAGCTTGCTTATCCGGAGCTCCTACGAGCAGTACTTC,CASSLLIRSSYEQYF